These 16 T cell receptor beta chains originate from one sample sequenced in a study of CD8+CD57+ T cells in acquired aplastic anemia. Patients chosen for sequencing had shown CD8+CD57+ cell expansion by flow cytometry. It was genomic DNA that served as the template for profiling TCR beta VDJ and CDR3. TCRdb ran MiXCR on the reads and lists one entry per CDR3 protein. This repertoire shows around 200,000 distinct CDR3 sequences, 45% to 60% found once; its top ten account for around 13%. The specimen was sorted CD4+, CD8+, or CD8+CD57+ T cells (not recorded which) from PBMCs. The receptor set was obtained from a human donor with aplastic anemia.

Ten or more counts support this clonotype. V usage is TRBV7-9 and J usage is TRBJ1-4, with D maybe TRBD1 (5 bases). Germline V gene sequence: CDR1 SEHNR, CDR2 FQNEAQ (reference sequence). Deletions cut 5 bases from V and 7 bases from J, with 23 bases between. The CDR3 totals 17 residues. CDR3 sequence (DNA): TGTGCCAGCAGCCCTCGCCTGAAGGGGTTATGGTTTGAAAAACTGTTTTTT. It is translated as CASSPRLKGLWFEKLFF.

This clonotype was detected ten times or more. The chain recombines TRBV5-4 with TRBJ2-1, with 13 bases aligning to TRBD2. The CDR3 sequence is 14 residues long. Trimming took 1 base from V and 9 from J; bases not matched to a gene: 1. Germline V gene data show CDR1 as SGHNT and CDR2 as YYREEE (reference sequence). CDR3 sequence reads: CASSLRLAGGEQFF. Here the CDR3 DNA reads TGTGCCAGCAGCTTGAGACTAGCGGGGGGTGAGCAGTTCTTC.

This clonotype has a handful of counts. CDR3 nucleotide sequence: TGTGCCAGCAGCTCGACTAGCGGGGGAAATGAGCAGTTCTTC. This translates into CASSSTSGGNEQFF. The chain employs TRBV7-6 and TRBJ2-1; 12 nucleotides align to TRBD2. Germline lookup yields CDR1 SGHVS and CDR2 FNYEAQ. The CDR3 is 14 amino acids. The V segment lost 4 bases and the J segment 7 bases; nucleotides outside the gene matches: 2.

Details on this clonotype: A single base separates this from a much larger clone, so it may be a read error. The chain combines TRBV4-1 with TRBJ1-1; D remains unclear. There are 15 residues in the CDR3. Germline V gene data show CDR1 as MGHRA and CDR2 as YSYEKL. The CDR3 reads CASSQDPRALTEALF. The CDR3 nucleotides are TGCGCCAGCAGCCAAGATCCTAGGGCGCTTACTGAAGCTCTCTTT.

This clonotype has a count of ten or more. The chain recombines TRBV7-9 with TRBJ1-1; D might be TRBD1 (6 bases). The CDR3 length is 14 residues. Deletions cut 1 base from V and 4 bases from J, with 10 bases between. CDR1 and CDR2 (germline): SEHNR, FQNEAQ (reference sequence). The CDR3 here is CASSLGGGFTEAFF. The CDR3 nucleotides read TGTGCCAGCAGCTTAGGGGGGGGCTTCACTGAAGCTTTCTTT.

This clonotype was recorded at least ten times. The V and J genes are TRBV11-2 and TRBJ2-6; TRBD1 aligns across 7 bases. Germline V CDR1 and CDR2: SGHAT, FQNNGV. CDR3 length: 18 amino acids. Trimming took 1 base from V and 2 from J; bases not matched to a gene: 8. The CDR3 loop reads CASSLGRGRNAGANVLTF. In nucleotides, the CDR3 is TGTGCCAGCAGCTTAGGTAGGGGGCGGAACGCTGGGGCCAACGTCCTGACTTTC.

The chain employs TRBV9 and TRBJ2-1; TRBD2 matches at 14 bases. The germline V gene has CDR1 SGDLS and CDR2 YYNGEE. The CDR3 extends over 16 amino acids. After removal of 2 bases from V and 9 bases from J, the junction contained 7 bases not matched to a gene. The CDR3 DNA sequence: TGTGCCAGCAGCGTCTGGACTAGCGGGGGGCCCGGTGAGCAGTTCTTC. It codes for CASSVWTSGGPGEQFF. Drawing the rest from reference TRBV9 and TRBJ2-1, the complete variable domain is DSGVTQTPKHLITATGQRVTLRCSPRSGDLSVYWYQQSLDQGLQFLIQYYNGEERAKGNILERFSAQQFPDLHSELNLSSLELGDSALYFCASSVWTSGGPGEQFFGPGTRLTVL.

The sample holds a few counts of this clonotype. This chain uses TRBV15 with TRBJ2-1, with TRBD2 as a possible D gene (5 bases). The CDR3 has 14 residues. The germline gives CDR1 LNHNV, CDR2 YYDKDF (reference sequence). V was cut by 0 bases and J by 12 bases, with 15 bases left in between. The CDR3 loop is CATSRDLTEDGQFF. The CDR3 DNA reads TGTGCCACCAGCAGAGATCTTACGGAGGATGGGCAGTTCTTC.

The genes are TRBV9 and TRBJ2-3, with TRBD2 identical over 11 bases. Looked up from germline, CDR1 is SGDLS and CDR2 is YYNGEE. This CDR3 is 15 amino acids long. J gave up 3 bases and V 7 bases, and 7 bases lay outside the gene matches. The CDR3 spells CASGGSGGVTDTQYF. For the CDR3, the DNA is TGTGCCAGCGGGGGTAGCGGGGGGGTTACAGATACGCAGTATTTT.

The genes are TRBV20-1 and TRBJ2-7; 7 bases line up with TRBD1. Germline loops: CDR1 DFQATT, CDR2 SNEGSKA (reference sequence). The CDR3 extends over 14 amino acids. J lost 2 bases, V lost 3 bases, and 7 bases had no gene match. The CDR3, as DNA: TGCAGTGCTAGGGTCAGAGGACAGGCCTACGAGCAGTACTTC. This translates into CSARVRGQAYEQYF.

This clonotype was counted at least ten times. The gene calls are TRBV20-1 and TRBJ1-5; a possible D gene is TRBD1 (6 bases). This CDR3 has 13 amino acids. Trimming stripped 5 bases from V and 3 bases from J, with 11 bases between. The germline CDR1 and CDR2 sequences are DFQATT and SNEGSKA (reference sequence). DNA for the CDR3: TGCAGTGCTGGGGGGCACCCCAATCAGCCCCAGCATTTT. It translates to CSAGGHPNQPQHF.

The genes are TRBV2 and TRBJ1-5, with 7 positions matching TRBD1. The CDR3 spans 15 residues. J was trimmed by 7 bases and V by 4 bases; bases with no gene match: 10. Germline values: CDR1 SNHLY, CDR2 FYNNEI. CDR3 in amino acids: CASSATGDGRQPQHF. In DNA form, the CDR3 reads TGTGCCAGCAGTGCTACAGGGGATGGTAGGCAGCCCCAGCATTTT.

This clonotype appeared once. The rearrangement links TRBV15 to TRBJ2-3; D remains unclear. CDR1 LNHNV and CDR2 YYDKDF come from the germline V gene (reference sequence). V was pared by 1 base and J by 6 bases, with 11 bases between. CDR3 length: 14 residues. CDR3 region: CATSRVVMGDTQYF. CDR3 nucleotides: TGTGCCACCAGCAGAGTAGTAATGGGGGATACGCAGTATTTT.

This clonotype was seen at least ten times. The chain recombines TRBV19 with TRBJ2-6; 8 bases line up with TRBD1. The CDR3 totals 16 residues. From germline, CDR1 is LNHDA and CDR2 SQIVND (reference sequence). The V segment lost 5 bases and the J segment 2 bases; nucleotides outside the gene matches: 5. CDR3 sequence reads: CASSGWTGTGANVLTF. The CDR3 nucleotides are TGTGCCAGTAGTGGGTGGACAGGGACTGGGGCCAACGTCCTGACTTTC.

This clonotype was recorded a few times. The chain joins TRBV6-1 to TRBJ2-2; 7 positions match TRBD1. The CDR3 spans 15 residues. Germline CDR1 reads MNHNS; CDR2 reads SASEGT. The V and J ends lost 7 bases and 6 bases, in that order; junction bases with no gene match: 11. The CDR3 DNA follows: TGTGCCAGCATGAATCAGGGGGTAGGCGCCGGGGAGCTGTTTTTT. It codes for CASMNQGVGAGELFF.

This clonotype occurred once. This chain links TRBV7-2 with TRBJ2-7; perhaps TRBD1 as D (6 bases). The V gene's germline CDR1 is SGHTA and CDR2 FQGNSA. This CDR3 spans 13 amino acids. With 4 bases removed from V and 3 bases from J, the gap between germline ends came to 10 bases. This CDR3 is CASSSRTVYEQYF. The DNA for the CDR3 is TGTGCCAGCAGCTCGCGGACAGTCTACGAGCAGTACTTC.